Shown below are 25 T cell receptor beta chains from a single sample sequenced in a study of early stage breast cancer tumors (TCRdb year 2017). Library construction relied on the immunoSEQ multiplex PCR assay. TCRdb obtained this table from immuneACCESS and retained in-frame rearrangements with V and J assigned. These tables miss some clones; where compared with another copy, unresolved V genes account for less than half of the shortfall, and the remainder is unexplained. The sample has fewer than 35,000 clones on record, roughly 77% of them singletons. The top ten clonotypes cover around 10% of the sample. Sequenced material: breast tumor tissue. These receptors all stem from a person under 45 with breast cancer.

The chain couples TRBV19 to TRBJ2-2; D possibly corresponds to TRBD1 (5 bases). CDR1 and CDR2 from the germline V gene are LNHDA and SQIVND (reference sequence). Deletions cut 7 bases from V and 6 bases from J, with 9 bases between. This CDR3 is built from 12 residues. CDR3 amino acids: CASKQGPGELFF. Here the CDR3 DNA reads TGTGCCAGTAAGCAGGGCCCCGGGGAGCTGTTTTTT. The full variable domain, completed using reference TRBV19 and TRBJ2-2, is DGGITQSPKYLFRKEGQNVTLSCEQNLNHDAMYWYRQDPGQGLRLIYYSQIVNDFQKGDIAEGYSVSREKKESFPLTVTSAQKNPTAFYLCASKQGPGELFFGEGSRLTVL.

This clone appeared once. This chain uses TRBV15 with TRBJ1-1; the D gene is possibly TRBD1 (5 bases). The germline V gene encodes CDR1 LNHNV and CDR2 YYDKDF (reference sequence). V was trimmed by 0 bases and J by 6 bases, leaving 11 bases between them. The CDR3 runs to 14 residues. The CDR3 region is CATSREAGSAEAFF. The CDR3 DNA follows: TGTGCCACCAGCAGAGAAGCAGGGAGCGCTGAAGCTTTCTTT. Variable domain in full (rest from reference TRBV15 and TRBJ1-1): DAMVIQNPRYQVTQFGKPVTLSCSQTLNHNVMYWYQQKSSQAPKLLFHYYDKDFNNEADTPDNFQSRRPNTSFCFLDIRSPGLGDTAMYLCATSREAGSAEAFFGQGTRLTVV.

The CDR3 sequence: CASSLAGGRPNTEAFF. CDR3 DNA: TGTGCCAGCAGCTTGGCCGGGGGGCGGCCGAACACTGAAGCTTTCTTT. The rearrangement uses TRBV5-4 and TRBJ1-1, with D possibly TRBD1 on 6 matching bases. Between the trimmed V and J ends, which lost 0 bases and 1 base, there was a span of 13 bases. Germline CDR1 SGHNT, CDR2 YYREEE (reference sequence). The CDR3 is made up of 16 amino acids.

This chain uses TRBV5-1 with TRBJ2-1; no clear D gene. CDR1 SGHRS and CDR2 YFSETQ come from the germline V gene. The ends were cut back, 3 bases at V and 8 bases at J, with 9 bases in the middle. CDR3 length equals 12 residues. The CDR3 region has the DNA TGCGCCAGCAGCTATCCCGGAGATGAGCAGTTCTTC. Translating gives CASSYPGDEQFF.

This clone was counted once. The chain links TRBV6-5 to TRBJ2-1; D is unresolved. Germline V gene sequence: CDR1 MNHEY, CDR2 SVGAGI. The CDR3 sequence is 12 residues long. The V gene lost 6 bases and the J gene lost 4 bases, with 7 bases spanning the gap. In nucleotides, the CDR3 is TGTGCCAGCAGCCCTAAGTACAATGAGCAGTTCTTC. This sequence encodes CASSPKYNEQFF.

The DNA of the CDR3 is TGTGCCAGCAGTGTGTCCAGGGGGCTAGAGACCCAGTACTTC. Its translation: CASSVSRGLETQYF. The rearrangement uses TRBV6-1 and TRBJ2-5; 8 positions agree with TRBD1. The J segment lost 4 bases and the V segment lost 4 bases, leaving 5 bases of the junction unmatched. From germline, CDR1 is MNHNS and CDR2 SASEGT. The CDR3 has 14 amino acids.

This clone appeared once. The rearrangement links TRBV6-5 to TRBJ1-2; TRBD1 matches 9 bases. Germline values: CDR1 MNHEY, CDR2 SVGAGI. CDR3 length: 14 amino acids. V lost 6 bases and J lost 6; bases outside the gene matches: 8. CDR3 protein: CASSSGQGKDGYTF. For the CDR3, the DNA is TGTGCCAGCAGCTCGGGACAGGGAAAGGATGGCTACACCTTC.

J is TRBJ2-2 and V is TRBV18; 13 nucleotides align to TRBD2. V was pared by 3 bases and J by 5 bases, with 6 bases of the junction left unmatched. The CDR3 is 17 residues long. CDR1 is KGHSH, CDR2 LQKENI, per germline. The CDR3 reads CASSPGTSGMITGELFF. The CDR3, as DNA: TGTGCCAGCTCACCGGGGACTAGCGGGATGATTACCGGGGAGCTGTTTTTT.

The chain joins TRBV10-2 to TRBJ1-1, with D uncertain. V was trimmed by 2 bases and J by 4 bases, leaving 8 bases between them. Germline assignment: CDR1 WSHSY and CDR2 SAAADI. The CDR3 is 13 amino acids. CDR3 protein: CASSEAASTEAFF. DNA of the CDR3: TGCGCCAGCAGTGAGGCGGCCAGCACTGAAGCTTTCTTT.

The chain employs TRBV4-3 and TRBJ1-1, with TRBD1 matching 8 bases. Germline CDR1 LGHNA, CDR2 YSLEER. The V and J ends lost 4 bases and 7 bases, in that order; junction bases with no gene match: 8. The length of the CDR3 is 14 residues. As DNA, the CDR3 is TGCGCCAGCAGCCGCAGGGGGGACAGGTTTGAAGCTTTCTTT. The encoded protein is CASSRRGDRFEAFF.

The V and J genes are TRBV7-2 and TRBJ1-1; TRBD1 agrees at 8 bases. Unmatched junction bases numbered 8, after V lost 6 bases and J lost 5 bases. Germline CDR1 SGHTA, CDR2 FQGNSA. The CDR3 has 14 amino acids. The CDR3 loop reads CASSTFRGPTEAFF. The CDR3 bases are TGTGCCAGCAGTACATTCAGGGGGCCGACTGAAGCTTTCTTT. Together with reference TRBV7-2 and TRBJ1-1, the CDR3 gives the full variable domain: GAGVSQSPSNKVTEKGKDVELRCDPISGHTALYWYRQSLGQGLEFLIYFQGNSAPDKSGLPSDRFSAERTGGSVSTLTIQRTQQEDSAVYLCASSTFRGPTEAFFGQGTRLTVV.

The V call is TRBV2, the J call TRBJ1-5, with D possibly matching TRBD1 (5 bases). Germline values: CDR1 SNHLY, CDR2 FYNNEI. Trimming pared 2 bases from V and 0 bases from J, leaving 8 bases between. CDR3 length: 15 residues. In nucleotides, the CDR3 is TGTGCCAGCAGTGAAAAGGGGTATAGCAATCAGCCCCAGCATTTT. Translating it yields CASSEKGYSNQPQHF.

This clone came up a few times. The chain links TRBV7-6 to TRBJ2-7; D uncertain. CDR1 and CDR2 from the germline V gene are SGHVS and FNYEAQ. The CDR3 runs to 13 residues. Trimming cost V 3 bases and J 2 bases, with 8 bases left between them. In DNA, the CDR3 is TGTGCCAGCAGCTTTGGCGGACCCTACGAGCAGTACTTC. It specifies CASSFGGPYEQYF.

This sequence joins TRBV30 and TRBJ1-5; no definite D call. Trimming removed 2 bases from V and 4 bases from J, with 9 bases in between. The CDR3 contains 13 residues. CDR1 is GTSNPN and CDR2 is SVGIG in the germline V gene (reference sequence). The CDR3 loop reads CAWSNSANQPQHF. As DNA, the CDR3 is TGTGCCTGGAGTAACAGTGCGAATCAGCCCCAGCATTTT. Variable domain in full (rest from reference TRBV30 and TRBJ1-5): SQTIHQWPATLVQPVGSPLSLECTVEGTSNPNLYWYRQAAGRGLQLLFYSVGIGQISSEVPQNLSASRPQDRQFILSSKKLLLSDSGFYLCAWSNSANQPQHFGDGTRLSIL.

The chain joins TRBV2 to TRBJ1-2; the D gene is possibly TRBD1 (5 bases). CDR3 length: 12 residues. V was clipped by 4 bases and J by 7 bases, with 10 bases between them. Germline assignment: CDR1 SNHLY and CDR2 FYNNEI. CDR3 amino acids: CASSVGDLGYTF. DNA of the CDR3: TGTGCCAGCAGTGTGGGGGACCTTGGCTACACCTTC.

This clone was seen once. The V call is TRBV10-2, the J call TRBJ2-1; 12 positions agree with TRBD2. V was clipped by 4 bases and J by 6 bases; unmatched bases: 1. CDR1 WSHSY and CDR2 SAAADI come from the germline V gene. The CDR3 loop spans 14 amino acids. As DNA, the CDR3 is TGCGCCAGCAGTGGACTAGCGGGAGCCAATGAGCAGTTCTTC. Translating gives CASSGLAGANEQFF.

The rearrangement links TRBV11-2 to TRBJ2-7; unclear D gene. V lost 5 bases, J lost 7 bases, and 9 bases lay in between. CDR3 length: 11 amino acids. The germline CDR1 and CDR2 sequences are SGHAT and FQNNGV. CDR3 residues: CASSRLIEQYF. For the CDR3, the DNA is TGTGCCAGCAGCCGTCTTATTGAGCAGTACTTC.

This clone was recorded once. This chain joins TRBV4-1 and TRBJ2-7, with 7 bases matching TRBD1. The CDR3 has 15 residues. CDR1 MGHRA and CDR2 YSYEKL come from the germline V gene. The trim removed 0 bases at V and 7 bases at J, leaving 9 bases unmatched. The CDR3 nucleotides read TGCGCCAGCAGCCAAGATAGGACAGGCTCCTGGGAGCAGTACTTC. This sequence encodes CASSQDRTGSWEQYF.

This chain connects TRBV29-1 to TRBJ2-3, with no clear D. V lost 2 bases and J 0 bases, leaving 12 bases between the germline ends. This CDR3 has 15 amino acids. In germline, CDR1 is SQVTM, CDR2 ANQGSEA. The CDR3: CSVEKGLPSTDTQYF. CDR3 nucleotides: TGCAGCGTTGAAAAGGGCTTACCTAGCACAGATACGCAGTATTTT.

The chain joins TRBV7-2 to TRBJ1-2, with D hard to call. Germline assignment: CDR1 SGHTA and CDR2 FQGNSA. The CDR3 length is 15 residues. Trimming pared 1 base from V and 4 bases from J, leaving 13 bases between. The CDR3 reads CASSLDGQAGYGYTF. The CDR3 DNA follows: TGTGCCAGCAGCTTAGATGGGCAGGCTGGCTATGGCTACACCTTC.

The V and J genes are TRBV6-6 and TRBJ1-2; 8 bases are a match to TRBD1. Per the germline V gene, CDR1 is MNHNY and CDR2 is SVGAGI (reference sequence). V shed 2 bases, J shed 2 bases, and the junction held 7 bases outside the gene matches. The CDR3 runs to 16 residues. The CDR3 DNA sequence: TGTGCCAGCAGTTACCCCCGGGACAGGCGAAACTATGGCTACACCTTC. It codes for CASSYPRDRRNYGYTF.

The V gene is TRBV4-1, the J gene TRBJ2-7; D may be TRBD2 (5 bases). CDR1 is MGHRA and CDR2 is YSYEKL in the germline V gene. V was clipped by 6 bases and J by 4 bases, with 16 bases between them. There are 14 residues in the CDR3. CDR3 region: CASSIQSGLYEQYF. CDR3 nucleotide sequence: TGCGCCAGCAGTATTCAAAGCGGATTGTACGAGCAGTACTTC.

V gene TRBV21-1 combines with J gene TRBJ2-1; TRBD1, the table's D call, lacks a check against the DNA. TRBV21-1 is an annotated pseudogene. The CDR3 is 13 residues long. The CDR3 nucleotides read TGTGCCAGCAGCATACAACAGGGAAATGAGCAGTTCTTC. Translation: CASSIQQGNEQFF.

J is TRBJ2-3 and V is TRBV28; D not certain. V dropped 3 bases and J dropped 0 bases, with 10 bases sitting between them. The germline CDR1 and CDR2 sequences are MDHEN and SYDVKM. The CDR3 has 15 residues. The CDR3 sequence: CASSFDGTSTDTQYF. In nucleotides, the CDR3 is TGTGCCAGCAGTTTTGACGGCACCAGCACAGATACGCAGTATTTT.

This chain links TRBV5-4 with TRBJ1-1, with D perhaps matching TRBD1 (5 bases). CDR1 SGHNT and CDR2 YYREEE come from the germline V gene (reference sequence). The V gene lost 0 bases and the J gene lost 8 bases, with 14 bases spanning the gap. The CDR3 runs 14 residues. CDR3 in amino acids: CASSLDMGRSEAFF. The CDR3 DNA sequence: TGTGCCAGCAGCTTGGATATGGGGCGAAGCGAAGCTTTCTTT. Supplemented by reference TRBV5-4 and TRBJ1-1, the full variable domain reads ETGVTQSPTHLIKTRGQQVTLRCSSQSGHNTVSWYQQALGQGPQFIFQYYREEENGRGNFPPRFSGLQFPNYSSELNVNALELDDSALYLCASSLDMGRSEAFFGQGTRLTVV.